This T cell receptor beta chain appears in the sequencing data of a study of long-term antiretroviral therapy in people with HIV (dated by TCRdb to between 2020 and 2023). The study in broad terms: Collection of the earliest samples took place about a decade ahead of the 2015 WHO recommendation for immediate ART, at a time when ART was typically delayed until CD4 counts fell. This retrospective serial study examined whether starting ART and sustained HIV suppression were associated with changes in the composition and diversity of the TRB repertoire in peripheral blood. A total of around 190 cryopreserved PBMC samples came from 30 adults with confirmed HIV infection and were collected serially over a mean of roughly six years (range 1-12). About two fifths of the roughly 30 participants with HIV were female. No cross-contamination during QIAcube processing turned up in test extractions that ran a monoclonal T-cell line alongside 33 polyclonal samples. On the study overall, not on this receptor specifically: Narrower CDR3 length ranges were observed in HIV repertoires than in controls, and an antigen-experienced repertoire with only a slight naive shift after ART was suggested by the network structure. Inferences about post-ART repertoire changes are limited because no data were available on ART adherence, viral resistance or therapy changes. The samples span the years 2004 to 2017, and the ART regimens used at that time may not be as effective as current regimens. ART initiation was associated with a significant increase in TRB diversity, but diversity stayed significantly below transplant donor controls even after long-term ART. Because PBMC availability was limited, only the TCR beta chain was sequenced, with no alpha chain pairing. Expanded TRB clones identified before ART initiation dominated the repertoire across all time points, though the dominance fluctuated and decreased in many PLHIV after ART. Because pre-ART samples had limited cell numbers, unsorted PBMC were profiled rather than sorted CD4+ and CD8+ T cells.

Sequencing of the TRB variable region was done with the immunoSEQ hsTCRB v3.0 assay at survey level resolution. The targeted TRB sequencing depth was about 40,000-55,000 T-cell genomes per sample. An Illumina MiSeq with a v3 150-cycle kit was used to sequence the pooled TRB libraries. Turning to the authors' computational methods: Repertoire analysis was run in R within a reproducible Nextflow workflow that covered QC, data transformation and analysis. Custom analyses were implemented in LymphoSeq2, an R package for AIRR-Seq data exploration. After excluding a handful of samples that yielded fewer than 5000 total TRB sequences, 150 to 200 HIV repertoires remained for analysis. Of the roughly 180 retained HIV repertoires, under 65 were collected before and about 130 after ART initiation. Each repertoire was downsampled to 5000 TRB nucleotide sequences, and summary statistics were averaged across 100 downsampling iterations. The analysis kept only TRB sequences whose CDR3 regions were at least seven amino acids long. Diversity was assessed using a clonality score derived from Shannon entropy and using the Gini coefficient. In the repertoire networks, any two of the top 5000 CDR3 amino acid sequences were linked whenever the two sequences differed by an edit distance of one. For TRB CDR3 amino acid sequences, GLIPH2 was used to predict antigen specificity groups and MHC restriction. To flag known CMV, EBV, HIV or tissue antigen associations, CDR3 amino acid sequences were matched against VDJdb and McPAS-TCR. Pre-ART, post-ART and control groups were compared with Wilcoxon signed-rank tests and Holm-Bonferroni correction. TCRdb mirrors the immuneACCESS table, restricted to in-frame sequences. Some clones are absent from its copies; in checked studies, under half trace to an unresolved V gene, and the reason for the others is unknown. V and J calls and clone size are those listed in that table; D and trimming were worked out from the DNA. This sample comprises about 26,000 clones, over 75% of them detected only once. The ten largest clones take up 7.5% to 9% of the sample.

As to this clone: Its antigen is unknown. Base qualities are not at hand, and no much larger clone is one base apart.

The CDR3 runs 15 amino acids, cysteine and phenylalanine included. The read is trimmed to its CDR3 DNA, 45 bases read in frame from base 1. Cut back by 3 bases and 2 bases, the V and J ends lie 9 bases apart. Taken from the germline V gene, the CDR1 and CDR2 loops are SGHDT and YYEEEE. Inclusion was restricted to participants for whom at least one PBMC sample before ART initiation and at least two post-ART samples were available. All participants with HIV were treated in the United States of America. Before DNA extraction, cryopreserved samples of roughly 0.9-11 million PBMC were thawed and washed. At the time of the earliest PBMC sample, participants with HIV were aged between roughly 20 and 60 years. PBMC samples from each participant spanned 1-4 timepoints before ART initiation and 2-8 timepoints after ART initiation, with a median of 7 samples. Serial HIV viral load, CD4+ T-cell count, ART history and demographic data were obtained for every participant. Genomic DNA was extracted from unsorted PBMC with a Qiagen kit on a QIAcube, processed in batches of 12 samples.

The sample was unsorted PBMCs, taken about 5 years after starting antiretroviral therapy. The sequence came from a man in his forties with HIV. The chain is encoded by TRBV5-6 joined to TRBJ2-6, with the D gene not clear enough to name. The CDR3 region: CASSSPGTGANVLTF. The bases read TGTGCCAGCAGCTCCCCCGGTACTGGGGCCAACGTCCTGACTTTC.